Presented here are 14 T cell receptor beta chains from one specimen sequenced in a study of cytomegalovirus exposure and HLA in healthy donors. TCRdb's table, derived via immunoSEQ multiplex PCR, lists solely in-frame clones and lacks some. The sample shows over 100,000 clones, approximately 90% of them seen only once. Sample: PBMCs. The receptors here all came from a woman under 30 in good health and CMV-seropositive.

The chain employs TRBV12-5 and TRBJ2-7; weak D call: TRBD2 (5 bases). Trimming shortened V by 1 base and J by 4 bases, and 14 bases separated the two germline ends. Germline CDR1 and CDR2: LGHNT and FRNRAP. The CDR3 runs 15 residues. In DNA, the CDR3 is TGTGCTAGTGGTTTGGGATGGGAGAAGATGTACGAGCAGTACTTC. Amino acid sequence: CASGLGWEKMYEQYF.

This chain uses TRBV18 with TRBJ1-1, with D unresolved. This CDR3 has 16 amino acids. V was shortened by 3 bases and J by 0 bases, with 14 bases between the two germline ends. Germline CDR1 reads KGHSH; CDR2 reads LQKENI. The CDR3 sequence is CASSPDNPLMNTEAFF. The CDR3 DNA follows: TGTGCCAGCTCACCCGACAATCCCCTAATGAACACTGAAGCTTTCTTT.

This clone was picked up a small number of times. The chain recombines TRBV6-1 with TRBJ2-7, with 7 bases aligning to TRBD2. Trimming took 6 bases from V and 8 from J; bases not matched to a gene: 7. This CDR3 is 12 amino acids long. The germline V gene has CDR1 MNHNS and CDR2 SASEGT. The CDR3 bases are TGTGCCAGCAGCGCGGGGGAGAGGAAGCAGTACTTC. Residues: CASSAGERKQYF.

The chain recombines TRBV18 with TRBJ1-1, with D possibly being TRBD1 (6 bases). V was pared by 3 bases and J by 2 bases, with 13 bases between. This CDR3 is built from 15 residues. Germline loops: CDR1 KGHSH, CDR2 LQKENI. The DNA of the CDR3 is TGTGCCAGCTCACCCCTGGACAGCAGCAACACTGAAGCTTTCTTT. It encodes CASSPLDSSNTEAFF.

The chain is built from TRBV25-1 and TRBJ2-5; no clear D gene. The CDR3 consists of 11 residues. V shed 6 bases and J shed 7 bases, with 9 bases lying between them. CDR1 and CDR2 from the germline V gene are MGHDK and SYGVNS. CDR3 DNA: TGTGCCAGCAGGATCAGAGGGACCCAGTACTTC. Translating gives CASRIRGTQYF.

This clone was observed a single time. This chain links TRBV7-8 with TRBJ1-1; D gene ambiguous. Looked up from germline, CDR1 is SGHVS and CDR2 is FQNEAQ. Trimming pared 1 base from V and 1 base from J, leaving 10 bases between. The CDR3 is 15 amino acids. CDR3 sequence reads: CASSLGPPSNTEAFF. The CDR3 DNA follows: TGTGCCAGCAGCTTAGGGCCCCCATCGAACACTGAAGCTTTCTTT.

The V gene is TRBV28, the J gene TRBJ1-3; 7 positions agree with TRBD1. The V segment lost 5 bases and the J segment 1 base; nucleotides outside the gene matches: 8. This CDR3 has 16 amino acids. Per germline, CDR1 MDHEN and CDR2 SYDVKM. Here the CDR3 DNA reads TGTGCCAGCAGTCCTGGGACAGTTGCTTCTGGAAACACCATATATTTT. This gives the protein CASSPGTVASGNTIYF.

The chain couples TRBV6-5 to TRBJ1-1; weak D call: TRBD1 (5 bases). V lost 5 bases to trimming and J lost 0 bases, with 10 bases between them. In germline, CDR1 is MNHEY, CDR2 SVGAGI. The length of the CDR3 is 14 residues. CDR3 bases: TGTGCCAGCAGTCTCGGCAGGGTGAACACTGAAGCTTTCTTT. It is translated as CASSLGRVNTEAFF.

This sequence joins TRBV2 and TRBJ2-1; TRBD2 matches 14 bases. The germline V gene encodes CDR1 SNHLY and CDR2 FYNNEI. The CDR3 totals 18 residues. After removal of 8 bases from V and 6 bases from J, the junction contained 15 bases not matched to a gene. The CDR3 DNA reads as TGTGCCAGCCTCGCGACTTCAAGACTAGCGGGGGGGCCCAATGAGCAGTTCTTC. Translated, it gives CASLATSRLAGGPNEQFF.

The gene calls are TRBV13 and TRBJ2-4; D perhaps matches TRBD1 (5 bases). Trimming removed 0 bases at V and 5 bases at J, with 5 bases between. The CDR3 is 13 residues long. Germline CDR1 and CDR2: PRHDT and FYEKMQ (reference sequence). In nucleotides, the CDR3 is TGTGCCAGCAGCTTAGGAGGGGAAAACATTCAGTACTTC. This encodes CASSLGGENIQYF.

V usage is TRBV11-2 and J usage is TRBJ1-1; a possible D gene is TRBD1 (5 bases). From germline, CDR1 is SGHAT and CDR2 FQNNGV. This CDR3 is built from 14 residues. Trimming pared 4 bases from V and 2 bases from J, leaving 11 bases between. CDR3 coding DNA: TGTGCCAGCAGCTCAGTTACAGGAAACACTGAAGCTTTCTTT. This encodes CASSSVTGNTEAFF.

The count of this clone is one. This chain uses TRBV6-1 with TRBJ2-5, with 10 bases that match TRBD2. V trimming: 0 bases; J trimming: 5 bases; junction bases outside the gene matches: 9. Per the germline V gene, CDR1 is MNHNS and CDR2 is SASEGT. The CDR3 is made up of 17 amino acids. CDR3 in DNA: TGTGCCAGCAGTGAAGCGTTGATAGCGGGGGGTGGGGAGACCCAGTACTTC. Protein sequence: CASSEALIAGGGETQYF.

The chain has TRBV4-2 and TRBJ2-5; D perhaps matches TRBD1 (6 bases). The V end lost 4 bases, the J end lost 4 bases, and 19 bases lay between the germline ends. This CDR3 is built from 16 residues. CDR1 LGHNA and CDR2 YNFKEQ come from the germline V gene. In nucleotides, the CDR3 is TGTGCCAGCAGCCTCTTCACCCAGGGGCGTGGAGAGACCCAGTACTTC. Translating gives CASSLFTQGRGETQYF.

Here the CDR3 DNA reads TGTGCCAGCAGTGGAAGACAGGGCGATGGCTACACCTTC. It codes for CASSGRQGDGYTF. The chain couples TRBV6-1 to TRBJ1-2, with 7 bases aligning to TRBD1. This CDR3 is 13 amino acids long. Germline CDR1 is MNHNS and CDR2 is SASEGT. V dropped 4 bases and J dropped 6; count of bases not matched to a gene: 5.